The clone carrying this T cell receptor beta chain has just a few counts. CDR1 is MNHEY and CDR2 is SVGEGT in the germline V gene. The CDR3 has 15 residues. Trimming removed 6 bases from V and 5 bases from J; junction bases left unmatched: 13. The source of the sample is a study of blood T cell repertoires in COVID-19. Study as a whole: There were acute and convalescent COVID-19 samples, and they came from the United States, Italy and Spain. Nucleic acid was either cDNA or gDNA, and it came from T cells, B-cell-depleted T cells, or PBMCs.

Authors' analysis steps: The assay estimated nucleated cells by amplifying reference gene primers. Clones were sequenced by immunoSEQ multiplex PCR, and TCRdb holds only the in-frame ones, with some missing. V and J calls and clone size are given by that table; D and trimming were obtained from the DNA. This sample has 50,000 to 65,000 clones, with 80% to 90% found just once. The chain couples TRBV6-2 or TRBV6-3 to TRBJ2-7; 7 bases map to TRBD1. This TCR came from a man between 60 and 75 years old with active COVID-19. Input material: peripheral blood. Here the CDR3 DNA reads TGTGCCAGCAGCCCCCGGGACAGCAACCTTCACGAGCAGTACTTC. It codes for CASSPRDSNLHEQYF.